The 10 T cell receptor beta chains listed next were all sequenced from one sample in a study of blood T cell repertoires in COVID-19. This table comes from immunoSEQ multiplex PCR, and its TCRdb copy is limited to in-frame clones, with some not included. The table has 250,000 to 350,000 clones, about 88% seen once; the top ten hold 3%. Sequencing input: PBMCs or T cells enriched from blood (not recorded which). The origin of the receptors is a woman aged 45-65 years who had recovered from COVID-19.

The V and J genes are TRBV7-8 and TRBJ2-1; 9 positions match TRBD2. V gave up 7 bases and J gave up 7 bases; unmatched junction bases: 14. Germline values: CDR1 SGHVS, CDR2 FQNEAQ. This CDR3 is built from 16 residues. This CDR3 is CASTPAGTSNSNEQFF. The CDR3 DNA reads as TGTGCCAGCACCCCAGCCGGGACTAGCAACTCTAATGAGCAGTTCTTC.

The CDR3 spells CSVEADGSTGELFF. CDR3 DNA sequence: TGCAGCGTTGAGGCGGACGGGAGCACCGGGGAGCTGTTTTTT. The rearrangement links TRBV29-1 to TRBJ2-2; perhaps TRBD2 as D (6 bases). CDR3 length equals 14 residues. The germline gives CDR1 SQVTM, CDR2 ANQGSEA. The V end was cut by 3 bases, the J end by 4 bases, with 12 bases between.

The J gene is TRBJ1-5, the V gene TRBV23-1; D not certain. TRBV23-1 is treated as an ORF (open reading frame) with a function not yet certain. The germline V and J ends were trimmed by 2 bases and 1 base, with 3 bases remaining between them. CDR3 length: 13 amino acids. CDR3 DNA: TGCGCCAGCAGTCAACTAAGCAATCAGCCCCAGCATTTT. Protein sequence: CASSQLSNQPQHF.

The chain combines TRBV21-1 with TRBJ2-1; TRBD2 is the table's D call, not checked against the DNA. TRBV21-1 is termed a pseudogene. This CDR3 contains 18 residues. Written as DNA, the CDR3 is TGTGCCAGCAGCCGGCCCCCCGGACTAGCGGGCACCTACAATGAGCAGTTCTTC. This sequence encodes CASSRPPGLAGTYNEQFF.

The J gene is TRBJ2-1, the V gene TRBV15; D not resolved. V lost 1 base, J lost 4 bases, and 17 bases lay in between. Germline V gene data show CDR1 as LNHNV and CDR2 as YYDKDF (reference sequence). This CDR3 region has 17 residues. The CDR3 loop reads CATSRGSRTYPYNEQFF. CDR3 coding DNA: TGTGCCACCAGCAGAGGTTCGAGAACCTACCCGTACAATGAGCAGTTCTTC.

This chain links TRBV25-1 with TRBJ1-2; D may be TRBD1 (6 bases). Germline assignment: CDR1 MGHDK and CDR2 SYGVNS. V shed 2 bases and J shed 4 bases, with 8 bases lying between them. This CDR3 contains 13 residues. Here the CDR3 reads CASSEVTGYGYTF. In nucleotides, the CDR3 is TGTGCCAGCAGTGAAGTGACAGGCTATGGCTACACCTTC.

The chain employs TRBV27 and TRBJ2-2, with D perhaps matching TRBD1 (5 bases). Germline-derived CDR1 and CDR2 are MNHEY and SMNVEV (reference sequence). The CDR3 contains 15 residues. V lost 2 bases, J lost 6 bases, and 13 bases lay in between. The CDR3 DNA is TGTGCCAGCAGTTTAGCAGGGATTCGCGCCGGGGAGCTGTTTTTT. As protein: CASSLAGIRAGELFF.

This sequence joins TRBV10-3 and TRBJ1-4, with 10 bases that match TRBD1. Germline V gene lookup returns CDR1 ENHRY and CDR2 SYGVKD. The CDR3 is 15 amino acids. The ends lost 5 bases at V and 8 bases at J; junction bases unmatched: 8. CDR3 region: CAISRTGTGEEKLFF. CDR3 nucleotide sequence: TGTGCCATCAGTCGGACCGGGACAGGGGAGGAAAAACTGTTTTTT.

This chain links TRBV6-5 with TRBJ1-2, with D possibly being TRBD1 (5 bases). This CDR3 has 14 residues. Deletions cut 6 bases from V and 7 bases from J, with 18 bases between. Looked up from germline, CDR1 is MNHEY and CDR2 is SVGAGI. Here the CDR3 DNA reads TGTGCCAGCAGCGGCGTCAGCGGGACGGGTGGCTACACCTTC. Amino acids: CASSGVSGTGGYTF.

The chain uses TRBV28 and TRBJ2-7, with 7 bases fitting TRBD1. V was clipped by 6 bases and J by 3 bases; unmatched bases: 11. The CDR3 length is 15 residues. CDR1 and CDR2 (germline): MDHEN, SYDVKM. Here the CDR3 reads CASRSGQAKSYEQYF. The CDR3 coding sequence is TGTGCCAGCAGGTCCGGACAGGCGAAAAGCTACGAGCAGTACTTC. The full variable domain, its missing parts supplied by reference TRBV28 and TRBJ2-7, is DVKVTQSSRYLVKRTGEKVFLECVQDMDHENMFWYRQDPGLGLRLIYFSYDVKMKEKGDIPEGYSVSREKKERFSLILESASTNQTSMYLCASRSGQAKSYEQYFGPGTRLTVT.